This TCR beta chain was recorded in a study of cytomegalovirus exposure and HLA in healthy donors. Study observations and caveats: The study designated fewer than 200 TCR beta chains cytomegalovirus-associated.

Both 60 Vbeta primers and 13 Jbeta primers went into the PCR. Generated by immunoSEQ multiplex PCR, the TCRdb table keeps only in-frame clones and is missing some. This table has 170,000 or so clones, 77% appearing once. Germline-derived CDR1 and CDR2 are SGHTA and FQGNSA. There are 16 residues in the CDR3. J was trimmed by 3 bases and V by 6 bases; bases with no gene match: 5. This clone was seen a handful of times. Its antigen is not identified. The source material was PBMCs. This TCR was sampled from a woman in her twenties or thirties in good health and CMV-seronegative. This chain joins TRBV7-2 and TRBJ2-3; 14 bases map to TRBD2. CDR3 sequence reads: CASRPGLAGGTDTQYF. In nucleotides, the CDR3 is TGTGCCAGCAGGCCCGGACTAGCGGGAGGTACAGATACGCAGTATTTT.